This T cell receptor (beta chain) was found in a study of technical replicates of blood from several donors. The repertoire was sequenced with immunoSEQ multiplex PCR; TCRdb's copy has only in-frame clones and lacks some. The data contain around 90,000 clones, 90% to 95% of them singletons. V lost 1 base and J 8 bases, leaving 11 bases between the germline ends. The germline V gene has CDR1 SGHTA and CDR2 FQGNSA. This CDR3 spans 13 amino acids. The V and J genes are TRBV7-2 and TRBJ1-1; D is undetermined. The receptor's source is a human donor in good health. Sample: T cells isolated from PBMCs. As DNA, the CDR3 is TGTGCCAGCAGCTTAGGGAACAGTCCCGAAGCTTTCTTT. Translating it yields CASSLGNSPEAFF.